This TCR beta chain was captured by sequencing in a study of shared clonotypes between healthy human individuals. Naive CD8 cells lacked CD45RO and underwent positive selection for CCR7, leaving out terminally differentiated effector memory CD45RA+ cells. General study findings and limits: The study drew on few donors, limiting represented genetic and exposure-history diversity. Only blood was sampled; tissue repertoires likely differ. The study's rarefaction showed incomplete sorted-subset sequencing despite large depth.

Regarding this clone: Its antigen is not known.

TCRdb's copy holds only in-frame clones and misses some; the assay was immunoSEQ multiplex PCR. The table lists over 750,000 clones, approximately 96% of them singletons. V lost 4 bases to trimming and J lost 3 bases; unmatched junction nucleotides: 7. This CDR3 region has 16 residues. Germline V gives CDR1 SGDLS, CDR2 YYNGEE. This rearrangement joins TRBV9 to TRBJ2-7, with 13 bases aligning to TRBD2. This receptor was identified in a young man in good health. The source material was naive CD8+ T cells sorted from blood. Here the CDR3 reads CASSPWTSGSSYEQYF. The CDR3 bases are TGTGCCAGCAGCCCTTGGACTAGCGGGAGTAGCTACGAGCAGTACTTC. Together with reference TRBV9 and TRBJ2-7, the CDR3 gives the full variable domain: DSGVTQTPKHLITATGQRVTLRCSPRSGDLSVYWYQQSLDQGLQFLIQYYNGEERAKGNILERFSAQQFPDLHSELNLSSLELGDSALYFCASSPWTSGSSYEQYFGPGTRLTVT.